This T cell receptor beta chain was recorded in a study of CD8 T cells in ankylosing spondylitis. From the 5' RACE reads, TCRdb called clonotypes with MiXCR, one entry per CDR3 protein. This sample has about 540,000 distinct CDR3 sequences; 10% to 15% occur once, and the top ten carry about 6.8%. Study-wide findings and caveats: In peripheral blood, disease-linked CD8+ clones occurred at relatively low frequencies. A TCR beta motif of 8 or 9 highly homologous variants appeared characteristic of ankylosing spondylitis blood. In reactive arthritis synovial fluid and blood, some motif variants had been reported before.

The germline V gene encodes CDR1 SGHTA and CDR2 FQGNSA. V lost 3 bases, J lost 4 bases, and 12 bases lay in between. There are 14 residues in the CDR3. About this clonotype: Its antigen remains unidentified.

The rearrangement joins TRBV7-2 to TRBJ2-5; TRBD1 might be the D (6 bases). The sequence was obtained from a male donor with ankylosing spondylitis. Sequenced material: blood, either unsorted or a sorted T cell fraction (not recorded which). The CDR3 here is CASSFPFRGETQYF. CDR3 nucleotides: TGTGCCAGCAGCTTTCCCTTCAGGGGAGAGACCCAGTACTTC. The variable domain in full, with the rest retrieved from reference TRBV7-2 and TRBJ2-5, is GAGVSQSPSNKVTEKGKDVELRCDPISGHTALYWYRQSLGQGLEFLIYFQGNSAPDKSGLPSDRFSAERTGGSVSTLTIQRTQQEDSAVYLCASSFPFRGETQYFGPGTRLLVL.